The rows below give T cell receptor beta chains drawn from one sample of a study of CD8+CD57+ T cells in acquired aplastic anemia. TCRdb passed the reads through MiXCR, listing each CDR3 protein once. The sample gives 310,000 or so distinct CDR3 sequences, about three fifths of which show up once; under 1.5% is in the top ten. Source material: sorted CD4+, CD8+, or CD8+CD57+ T cells (not recorded which) from PBMCs. These TCRs come from a human donor with aplastic anemia. CDR3s include the opening cysteine and the closing phenylalanine or tryptophan. Fields, in order: clone size, V gene, D gene, J gene, CDR3 DNA, CDR3 protein. D genes are given only for firm matches. Part of the rows lack a size; the others show once, few, many or a class for expanded clones.

NA	TRBV19	TRBD1	TRBJ1-5	TGTGCCAGTAGTAGGTTTACAGGGGATGAACAGCCCCAGCATTTT	CASSRFTGDEQPQHF
few	TRBV10-3	NA	TRBJ1-1	TGTGCCATCAGTGAGCCAGGGGATAGCACTGAAGCTTTCTTT	CAISEPGDSTEAFF
NA	TRBV20-1	NA	TRBJ1-3	TGCAGTGCTGACCTAGGCAGGGGTGGAAACACCATATATTTT	CSADLGRGGNTIYF
NA	TRBV13	TRBD2	TRBJ2-1	TGTGCCAGCAGCGCACCAGGACTAGCGGGGGGTTATGAGCAGTTCTTC	CASSAPGLAGGYEQFF
NA	TRBV20-1	TRBD1	TRBJ1-2	TGCAGTATAGGGGGCAGGGCCAACTATGGCTACACCTTC	CSIGGRANYGYTF
once	TRBV20-1	NA	TRBJ1-2	TGCAGTGCTCTTCTAGGAGGTTATGGCTACACCTTC	CSALLGGYGYTF
few	TRBV24-1	NA	TRBJ2-7	TGTGCCACCAGTGAGCACGGGACTTCTAACGAGCAGTACTTC	CATSEHGTSNEQYF
many	TRBV12-3/TRBV12-4	TRBD2	TRBJ2-5	TGTGCCAGCAGTGGACTAGCGGGGGGCCGGTTATTGGAGACCCAGTACTTC	CASSGLAGGRLLETQYF
NA	TRBV7-9	NA	TRBJ1-1	TGTGCCAGCAGCTTAGTAGGGGACCCATATCCTGAAGCTTTCTTT	CASSLVGDPYPEAFF
many	TRBV12-3/TRBV12-4	NA	TRBJ1-2	TGTGCCAGCAGTTTAAACGACAATGGGAACTATGGCTACACCTTC	CASSLNDNGNYGYTF
NA	TRBV20-1	TRBD1	TRBJ2-7	TGCAGCGCAGGACAGGGAAACTACGAGCAGTACTTC	CSAGQGNYEQYF
NA	TRBV9	TRBD2	TRBJ2-7	TGTGCCAGCAGTGAACCACAGGTCAGCGGGGCCTCCTACGAGCAGTACTTC	CASSEPQVSGASYEQYF
many	TRBV5-1	NA	TRBJ1-2	TGCGCCAGCAGCTTGGCTCAGGGCGAGGACTATGGCTACACCTTC	CASSLAQGEDYGYTF
once	TRBV2	NA	TRBJ1-1	TGTGCCAGCACCTTGACAGGGAACACTGAAGCTTTCTTT	CASTLTGNTEAFF
NA	TRBV10-3	NA	TRBJ2-7	TGTGCCAGCATCAGCCCCGGCGGGATTTACGAGCAGTACTTC	CASISPGGIYEQYF
NA	TRBV19	NA	TRBJ2-5	TGTGCCAGCAGTATTCCAGGGGAGGGTGAGACCCAGTACTTC	CASSIPGEGETQYF
NA	TRBV24-1	TRBD1	TRBJ1-4	TGTGCCATCAGTGCCCCGGGACAGGAGAATGAAAAACTGTTTTTT	CAISAPGQENEKLFF
many	TRBV24-1	NA	TRBJ1-2	TGTGCCACCAGTGACCCGGGGGGGGCCTATGGCTACACCTTC	CATSDPGGAYGYTF
NA	TRBV7-3	NA	TRBJ2-1	TGTGCCAGCAGCTTATCAGTGGTGCAGGGTGAGTTCTTC	CASSLSVVQGEFF
few	TRBV6-1	NA	TRBJ1-1	TGTGCCAGCAGTGAAAATTTGGGCTCCTTGCTCATGAACACTGAAGCTTTCTTT	CASSENLGSLLMNTEAFF
many	TRBV19	NA	TRBJ1-1	TGTGCCAGTAGTACCCTACAGGGATTGGGAGGGGAAGCTTTCTTT	CASSTLQGLGGEAFF
NA	TRBV20-1	NA	TRBJ1-2	TGCAGTGCTAGTGTCTCCAGCCGGAACCGACCGAGCGATGGCTACACCTTC	CSASVSSRNRPSDGYTF
NA	TRBV5-1	NA	TRBJ2-7	TGCGCCAGCAGCTTTGAACAGGGACGTAACGAGCAGTACTTC	CASSFEQGRNEQYF
few	TRBV10-3	NA	TRBJ2-1	TGTGCCATCAGTTCCCCTACCAGCTCCTACAATGAGCAGTTCTTC	CAISSPTSSYNEQFF
NA	TRBV5-4	TRBD1	TRBJ2-5	TGTGCCAGCAGCCGATTGGGGGACAGGCGAGAAGAGACCCAGTACTTC	CASSRLGDRREETQYF
few	TRBV6-2/TRBV6-3	NA	TRBJ1-2	TGTGCCAGCAGCGGGCCCGGGACCCATAGCCCCCTTAACTATGGCTACACCTTC	CASSGPGTHSPLNYGYTF
NA	TRBV7-3	NA	TRBJ1-2	TGTGCCAGCAGCTTAATCGGGGATTTGGGAGGCTACACCTTC	CASSLIGDLGGYTF
NA	TRBV7-6	TRBD2	TRBJ2-3	TGTGCCAGCAGCCCCACCGGACTAGCGGGAGCTGTAACAGATACGCAGTATTTT	CASSPTGLAGAVTDTQYF
many	TRBV24-1	TRBD1	TRBJ2-7	TGTGCCACCAGTGATCCCGACAGGGGTCGATACGAGCAGTACTTC	CATSDPDRGRYEQYF